A selection of T cell receptor beta chains follows, all from one sample in a study of blood T cell repertoires in COVID-19. Profiled with immunoSEQ multiplex PCR; TCRdb holds only in-frame clones, not every one. The profile covers around 250,000 clones, with 70% to 90% appearing a single time and 1.6% taken by the ten largest. The sample taken for sequencing was PBMCs or T cells enriched from blood (not recorded which). Receptor source: a woman in her 50s who had recovered from COVID-19. Each CDR3 is given with its conserved first and last residue. Fields, in order: V gene, D gene, J gene, clone size, CDR3 protein, CDR3 DNA. A D gene is named only where the DNA matches it firmly. Not all rows give a size; the values are once, few, many and, for expanded clones, a class.

v_call: TRBV27
d_call: TRBD2
j_call: TRBJ2-3
clone_size: NA
cdr3_aa: CASSSAGDITDTQYF
cdr3_nt: TGTGCCAGCAGTTCAGCGGGAGACATCACAGATACGCAGTATTTT

v_call: TRBV6-6
d_call: TRBD2
j_call: TRBJ2-1
clone_size: NA
cdr3_aa: CASSYQRGYNEQFF
cdr3_nt: TGTGCCAGCAGTTACCAGCGGGGATACAATGAGCAGTTCTTC

v_call: TRBV12-3/TRBV12-4
d_call: NA
j_call: TRBJ1-5
clone_size: NA
cdr3_aa: CASRGRDQPQHF
cdr3_nt: TGTGCCAGCAGAGGCCGGGATCAGCCCCAGCATTTT

v_call: TRBV3-1/TRBV3-2
d_call: TRBD1
j_call: TRBJ2-4
clone_size: NA
cdr3_aa: CASSLPGTGTKNIQYF
cdr3_nt: TGTGCCAGCAGCCTTCCCGGGACAGGGACCAAAAACATTCAGTACTTC

v_call: TRBV2
d_call: NA
j_call: TRBJ1-5
clone_size: NA
cdr3_aa: CASSIAGREHF
cdr3_nt: TGTGCCAGCAGCATCGCAGGGAGGGAGCATTTT

v_call: TRBV24-1
d_call: NA
j_call: TRBJ2-1
clone_size: NA
cdr3_aa: CATGESNEEQFF
cdr3_nt: TGTGCCACCGGAGAAAGTAATGAAGAGCAGTTCTTC

v_call: TRBV28
d_call: TRBD2
j_call: TRBJ2-1
clone_size: NA
cdr3_aa: CASSPLGFLGGRVVEFF
cdr3_nt: TGTGCCAGCAGCCCCTTGGGCTTTTTGGGGGGGAGGGTGGTCGAGTTCTTC

v_call: TRBV7-6
d_call: NA
j_call: TRBJ2-7
clone_size: NA
cdr3_aa: CASSLDGAEQYF
cdr3_nt: TGTGCCAGCAGCTTGGATGGGGCCGAGCAGTACTTC

v_call: TRBV7-8
d_call: NA
j_call: TRBJ1-1
clone_size: NA
cdr3_aa: CASSPFGVQNTEAFF
cdr3_nt: TGTGCCAGCAGCCCATTCGGAGTGCAGAACACTGAAGCTTTCTTT

v_call: TRBV7-8
d_call: TRBD2
j_call: TRBJ2-1
clone_size: NA
cdr3_aa: CASSSHPGLIF
cdr3_nt: TGTGCCAGCAGCTCCCACCCGGGACTAATCTTC

v_call: TRBV2
d_call: TRBD1
j_call: TRBJ1-2
clone_size: NA
cdr3_aa: CASLGQEGGGYTF
cdr3_nt: TGTGCCAGCCTGGGACAGGAGGGGGGTGGCTACACCTTC

v_call: TRBV5-4
d_call: NA
j_call: TRBJ2-7
clone_size: once
cdr3_aa: CASSAGTDFYEQYF
cdr3_nt: TGTGCCAGCAGCGCCGGGACTGACTTCTACGAGCAGTACTTC

v_call: TRBV21-1
d_call: NA
j_call: TRBJ2-7
clone_size: NA
cdr3_aa: CATPASGDYEQYF
cdr3_nt: TGTGCCACCCCGGCTAGCGGGGATTACGAGCAGTACTTC

v_call: TRBV3-1/TRBV3-2
d_call: NA
j_call: TRBJ2-1
clone_size: NA
cdr3_aa: CASSGPYNEQFF
cdr3_nt: TGTGCCAGCTCAGGGCCCTACAATGAGCAGTTCTTC

v_call: TRBV6-5
d_call: TRBD2
j_call: TRBJ2-2
clone_size: NA
cdr3_aa: CASSWGGTGELFF
cdr3_nt: TGTGCCAGCAGTTGGGGGGGAACCGGGGAGCTGTTTTTT

v_call: TRBV6-2/TRBV6-3
d_call: TRBD2
j_call: TRBJ2-1
clone_size: NA
cdr3_aa: CASSYSAGVHEQFF
cdr3_nt: TGTGCCAGCAGTTACTCAGCGGGAGTCCACGAGCAGTTCTTC

v_call: TRBV5-4
d_call: NA
j_call: TRBJ1-2
clone_size: NA
cdr3_aa: CASSLVGGYGYTF
cdr3_nt: TGTGCCAGCAGCTTGGTAGGAGGCTATGGCTACACCTTC

v_call: TRBV28
d_call: TRBD1
j_call: TRBJ1-3
clone_size: NA
cdr3_aa: CASSTRGQGGNTIYF
cdr3_nt: TGTGCCAGCAGTACACGCGGACAGGGAGGAAACACCATATATTTT

v_call: TRBV2
d_call: NA
j_call: TRBJ2-3
clone_size: NA
cdr3_aa: CASVRSLVPGGTDTQYF
cdr3_nt: TGTGCCAGCGTTCGAAGTCTAGTTCCGGGGGGCACAGATACGCAGTATTTT

v_call: TRBV5-1
d_call: TRBD1
j_call: TRBJ1-2
clone_size: NA
cdr3_aa: CASSLGTGGIYGYTF
cdr3_nt: TGCGCCAGCAGCTTGGGGACAGGGGGCATCTATGGCTACACCTTC

v_call: TRBV11-2
d_call: TRBD1
j_call: TRBJ2-7
clone_size: NA
cdr3_aa: CASSPIQGSYEQYF
cdr3_nt: TGTGCCAGCAGCCCAATACAGGGGTCCTACGAGCAGTACTTC

v_call: TRBV19
d_call: TRBD1
j_call: TRBJ1-1
clone_size: NA
cdr3_aa: CASSRGTVNTEAFF
cdr3_nt: TGTGCCAGTAGTAGAGGGACAGTGAACACTGAAGCTTTCTTT

v_call: TRBV19
d_call: NA
j_call: TRBJ1-1
clone_size: once
cdr3_aa: CASSIQVVSTEAFF
cdr3_nt: TGTGCCAGTAGTATCCAGGTGGTTAGCACTGAAGCTTTCTTT

v_call: TRBV6-2/TRBV6-3
d_call: NA
j_call: TRBJ2-7
clone_size: NA
cdr3_aa: CASNPRLGGYEQYF
cdr3_nt: TGTGCCAGCAACCCACGGCTAGGGGGCTACGAGCAGTACTTC

v_call: TRBV7-6
d_call: TRBD2
j_call: TRBJ2-1
clone_size: NA
cdr3_aa: CASRLAGGNNEQFF
cdr3_nt: TGTGCCAGCAGACTAGCGGGAGGGAACAATGAGCAGTTCTTC

v_call: TRBV28
d_call: TRBD1
j_call: TRBJ1-1
clone_size: NA
cdr3_aa: CASSWLGQGFTEAFF
cdr3_nt: TGTGCCAGCAGTTGGCTGGGACAGGGGTTCACTGAAGCTTTCTTT

v_call: TRBV7-9
d_call: NA
j_call: TRBJ1-2
clone_size: NA
cdr3_aa: CASSLGQGADYGYTF
cdr3_nt: TGTGCCAGCAGCTTAGGTCAGGGCGCGGACTATGGCTACACCTTC

v_call: TRBV5-1
d_call: NA
j_call: TRBJ2-5
clone_size: NA
cdr3_aa: CASSLVLQETQYF
cdr3_nt: TGCGCCAGCAGCTTGGTCCTTCAAGAGACCCAGTACTTC

v_call: TRBV2
d_call: NA
j_call: TRBJ1-1
clone_size: NA
cdr3_aa: CASKVGRTNTEAFF
cdr3_nt: TGTGCCAGCAAGGTGGGGCGGACGAACACTGAAGCTTTCTTT

v_call: TRBV19
d_call: TRBD2
j_call: TRBJ2-3
clone_size: NA
cdr3_aa: CASTGTSGRASTDTQYF
cdr3_nt: TGTGCCAGTACCGGGACTAGCGGGAGGGCCAGCACAGATACGCAGTATTTT

v_call: TRBV2
d_call: TRBD2
j_call: TRBJ2-1
clone_size: NA
cdr3_aa: CASSPPGVAGVNNEQFF
cdr3_nt: TGTGCCAGCAGTCCTCCCGGGGTAGCGGGGGTCAACAATGAGCAGTTCTTC

v_call: TRBV28
d_call: NA
j_call: TRBJ2-2
clone_size: NA
cdr3_aa: CASSLFLGDTGELFF
cdr3_nt: TGTGCCAGCAGTTTATTTCTAGGCGACACCGGGGAGCTGTTTTTT

v_call: TRBV4-2
d_call: TRBD2
j_call: TRBJ2-5
clone_size: NA
cdr3_aa: CASSQTLRGGRAGETQYF
cdr3_nt: TGTGCCAGCAGCCAAACTCTACGTGGCGGGAGGGCCGGGGAGACCCAGTACTTC

v_call: TRBV28
d_call: NA
j_call: TRBJ1-2
clone_size: NA
cdr3_aa: CASRPGGPRGYTF
cdr3_nt: TGTGCCAGCAGGCCGGGGGGGCCACGGGGCTACACCTTC

v_call: TRBV19
d_call: TRBD1
j_call: TRBJ1-4
clone_size: few
cdr3_aa: CASSTDRDLEKLFF
cdr3_nt: TGTGCCAGTAGTACGGACAGGGATCTTGAAAAACTGTTTTTT

v_call: TRBV30
d_call: TRBD1
j_call: TRBJ1-5
clone_size: once
cdr3_aa: CAWETGSNQPQHF
cdr3_nt: TGTGCCTGGGAGACAGGGTCCAATCAGCCCCAGCATTTT

v_call: TRBV9
d_call: NA
j_call: TRBJ2-3
clone_size: NA
cdr3_aa: CASSSTTRRGVTDTQYF
cdr3_nt: TGTGCCAGCAGCTCGACTACTCGCAGGGGGGTTACAGATACGCAGTATTTT

v_call: TRBV3-1/TRBV3-2
d_call: TRBD1
j_call: TRBJ2-1
clone_size: NA
cdr3_aa: CASSLEIWGTGRYNEQFF
cdr3_nt: TGTGCCAGCAGCCTCGAAATTTGGGGGACAGGGAGGTACAATGAGCAGTTCTTC

v_call: TRBV3-1/TRBV3-2
d_call: NA
j_call: TRBJ2-1
clone_size: NA
cdr3_aa: CASSSPVSEEQFF
cdr3_nt: TGTGCCAGCAGCTCTCCCGTTTCAGAAGAGCAGTTCTTC

v_call: TRBV4-1
d_call: NA
j_call: TRBJ1-5
clone_size: NA
cdr3_aa: CASSQEVTGDQPQHF
cdr3_nt: TGCGCCAGCAGCCAAGAAGTAACGGGAGACCAGCCCCAGCATTTT

v_call: TRBV9
d_call: TRBD1
j_call: TRBJ1-2
clone_size: NA
cdr3_aa: CASSATGTANSNYGYTF
cdr3_nt: TGTGCCAGCAGCGCCACCGGGACAGCGAATTCTAACTATGGCTACACCTTC

v_call: TRBV11-2
d_call: NA
j_call: TRBJ1-4
clone_size: NA
cdr3_aa: CASSRGGGKEKLFF
cdr3_nt: TGTGCCAGCAGCCGCGGCGGGGGGAAGGAAAAACTGTTTTTT

v_call: TRBV18
d_call: TRBD1
j_call: TRBJ1-6
clone_size: NA
cdr3_aa: CASSQGQGAYSPLHF
cdr3_nt: TGTGCCAGCTCGCAAGGACAGGGGGCCTATTCACCCCTCCACTTT

v_call: TRBV18
d_call: NA
j_call: TRBJ2-7
clone_size: NA
cdr3_aa: CASSVNNYEQYF
cdr3_nt: TGTGCCAGCTCGGTCAACAACTACGAGCAGTACTTC

v_call: TRBV7-9
d_call: NA
j_call: TRBJ2-1
clone_size: NA
cdr3_aa: CASSLAVYEISYNEQFF
cdr3_nt: TGTGCCAGCAGCTTAGCCGTATATGAGATATCCTACAATGAGCAGTTCTTC

v_call: TRBV7-9
d_call: TRBD2
j_call: TRBJ2-1
clone_size: NA
cdr3_aa: CASSLDGLAGNSYNEQFF
cdr3_nt: TGTGCCAGCAGCTTAGATGGGCTAGCGGGGAACTCCTACAATGAGCAGTTCTTC